This paragraph covers one T cell receptor beta chain sequence. What it recognizes is unknown. These data come from a study of T cell responses to AZD1222 COVID-19 vaccine. On the study more broadly: Pooling of second doses given at about 4 or about 12 weeks was done.

The study, taken as a whole, reports: Only a handful of AZD1222 recipients, six or seven in all, had baseline seropositivity.

Sequencing used immunoSEQ multiplex PCR; TCRdb keeps in-frame clones, though not all of them. This table holds 100,000 to 150,000 clones, about nine tenths found once. The TCR originated in an adult in good health. The sample here was peripheral blood, taken on day 0 of AZD1222 vaccination.

CDR3: CASSDGQHLRETQYF. The DNA for the CDR3 is TGTGCCAGCAGTGATGGGCAGCATCTGCGGGAGACCCAGTACTTC. The V call is TRBV2, the J call TRBJ2-5; D is unresolved. This CDR3 contains 15 residues. CDR1 and CDR2 (germline): SNHLY, FYNNEI. Trimming pared 3 bases from V and 5 bases from J, leaving 16 bases between.